This passage covers 26 T cell receptor beta chains from one sample sequenced in a study of CD8+ T cells in alopecia areata. Extracted from the samples, RNA was reverse transcribed into cDNA to serve as the sequencing template. Clones were sequenced by immunoSEQ multiplex PCR, and TCRdb holds only the in-frame ones, with some missing. The sample has more than 95,000 clones; 80% to 90% are singletons. Treatment defined: oral pan-JAK inhibitor, 5-10 mg twice daily. This specimen consisted of CD8+ T cells sorted from blood, obtained between weeks 30 and 35, from a patient treated with tofacitinib. These receptors originate from a human donor with alopecia areata.

The rearrangement uses TRBV15 and TRBJ1-1; no clear D. V lost 0 bases, J lost 4 bases, and 12 bases lay in between. The V gene's germline CDR1 is LNHNV and CDR2 YYDKDF (reference sequence). The CDR3 is 15 residues long. Written as DNA, the CDR3 is TGTGCCACCAGCAGAGATAGGACGACGGGCACTGAAGCTTTCTTT. This gives the protein CATSRDRTTGTEAFF.

This chain joins TRBV6-1 and TRBJ2-1, with a possible D match to TRBD1 (7 bases). Per the germline V gene, CDR1 is MNHNS and CDR2 is SASEGT. V was trimmed by 5 bases and J by 6 bases, leaving 14 bases between them. CDR3 length: 14 amino acids. CDR3 nucleotides: TGTGCCAGCAGTACGCAGGGGGGAATCAATGAGCAGTTCTTC. It yields the protein CASSTQGGINEQFF.

The chain combines TRBV5-1 with TRBJ1-1, with D maybe TRBD1 (5 bases). This CDR3 spans 14 amino acids. Germline CDR1 is SGHRS and CDR2 is YFSETQ. Trimming removed 0 bases from V and 4 bases from J, with 10 bases in between. Here the CDR3 reads CASSLGGLGTEAFF. For the CDR3, the DNA is TGCGCCAGCAGCTTGGGGGGCTTGGGCACTGAAGCTTTCTTT. Looking up the rest from reference TRBV5-1 and TRBJ1-1 gives the full variable domain: KAGVTQTPRYLIKTRGQQVTLSCSPISGHRSVSWYQQTPGQGLQFLFEYFSETQRNKGNFPGRFSGRQFSNSRSEMNVSTLELGDSALYLCASSLGGLGTEAFFGQGTRLTVV.

This rearrangement joins TRBV5-1 to TRBJ2-5; 8 nucleotides align to TRBD1. The J call may be incorrect, as the DNA end agrees better with TRBJ2-7. In germline, CDR1 is SGHRS, CDR2 YFSETQ. The CDR3 has 14 residues. The CDR3 is CASSPPTGAYEQYF. DNA of the CDR3: TGCGCCAGCAGCCCCCCGACAGGGGCCTACGAGCAGTACTTC.

In its sample, this clone was seen once. The CDR3 DNA reads as TGTGCCAGCAGCCTGGACAGCGGGGACGGTCAGCCCCAGCATTTT. Translating gives CASSLDSGDGQPQHF. The chain employs TRBV7-2 and TRBJ1-5; a possible D gene is TRBD1 (6 bases). With 5 bases removed from V and 6 bases from J, the gap between germline ends came to 17 bases. The CDR3 loop spans 15 amino acids. CDR1 and CDR2 (germline): SGHTA, FQGNSA. The whole variable domain, filled in from reference TRBV7-2 and TRBJ1-5, reads GAGVSQSPSNKVTEKGKDVELRCDPISGHTALYWYRQSLGQGLEFLIYFQGNSAPDKSGLPSDRFSAERTGGSVSTLTIQRTQQEDSAVYLCASSLDSGDGQPQHFGDGTRLSIL.

A few counts support this clone. The CDR3 DNA is TGTGCCAGCAGCTTACTCACCTTGGTTGCAGATACGCAGTATTTT. Residues: CASSLLTLVADTQYF. This chain joins TRBV7-2 and TRBJ2-3; unclear D gene. The CDR3 sequence is 15 residues long. Germline V gene sequence: CDR1 SGHTA, CDR2 FQGNSA. Trimming cost V 2 bases and J 4 bases, with 13 bases left between them.

A few counts support this clone. The rearrangement joins TRBV2 to TRBJ2-1, with TRBD2 matching 10 bases. After removal of 4 bases from V and 10 bases from J, the junction contained 1 base not matched to a gene. The CDR3 is made up of 12 amino acids. Per the germline V gene, CDR1 is SNHLY and CDR2 is FYNNEI. CDR3 region: CASSGTSGEQFF. In nucleotides, the CDR3 is TGTGCCAGCAGTGGGACTAGCGGCGAGCAGTTCTTC.

Remarks on this clone: This sample also contains other DNA sequences that code for the same CDR3. This chain joins TRBV25-1 and TRBJ2-2; perhaps TRBD2 as D (5 bases). The CDR3 has 14 residues. Trimming stripped 0 bases from V and 7 bases from J, with 9 bases between. From germline, CDR1 is MGHDK and CDR2 SYGVNS. CDR3 protein: CASSEYRGNGELFF. The CDR3 nucleotides read TGTGCCAGCAGTGAATATCGGGGAAACGGGGAGCTGTTTTTT.

This chain connects TRBV6-1 to TRBJ1-1; tentatively, D is TRBD1 (6 bases). V gave up 11 bases and J gave up 1 base, with 14 bases separating them. The CDR3 length is 13 residues. Germline V lookup: CDR1 MNHNS, CDR2 SASEGT. The DNA for the CDR3 is TGTGCCTACACTCAGGGGAGGAACACTGAAGCTTTCTTT. Its protein is CAYTQGRNTEAFF.

The chain joins TRBV5-1 to TRBJ2-7; TRBD1 aligns across 10 bases. CDR3 size: 16 residues. J gave up 0 bases and V 4 bases, and 7 bases lay outside the gene matches. Germline V gene sequence: CDR1 SGHRS, CDR2 YFSETQ. The CDR3 nucleotides read TGCGCCAGCAGCCCGGATAGGACAGGGGGCTCCTACGAGCAGTACTTC. Translating gives CASSPDRTGGSYEQYF. Full variable domain (remainder filled in from reference TRBV5-1 and TRBJ2-7): KAGVTQTPRYLIKTRGQQVTLSCSPISGHRSVSWYQQTPGQGLQFLFEYFSETQRNKGNFPGRFSGRQFSNSRSEMNVSTLELGDSALYLCASSPDRTGGSYEQYFGPGTRLTVT.

J is TRBJ2-7 and V is TRBV7-9; a possible D gene is TRBD2 (6 bases). The CDR3 length is 15 residues. CDR1 SEHNR and CDR2 FQNEAQ come from the germline V gene (reference sequence). Trimming took 5 bases from V and 5 from J, leaving 19 bases between them. CDR3 bases: TGTGCCAGCAGCCCCCAGGGAAGGGGAGGTGACGAGCAGTACTTC. As protein: CASSPQGRGGDEQYF.

The chain recombines TRBV11-2 with TRBJ2-7; no firm D call. This CDR3 is built from 15 residues. Germline assignment: CDR1 SGHAT and CDR2 FQNNGV. Trimming shortened V by 0 bases and J by 3 bases, and 12 bases separated the two germline ends. The CDR3 DNA is TGTGCCAGCAGCTTAGAGGTAGCCCCCTTCTACGAGCAGTACTTC. This sequence encodes CASSLEVAPFYEQYF. The whole variable domain, remainder taken from reference TRBV11-2 and TRBJ2-7, is EAGVAQSPRYKIIEKRQSVAFWCNPISGHATLYWYQQILGQGPKLLIQFQNNGVVDDSQLPKDRFSAERLKGVDSTLKIQPAKLEDSAVYLCASSLEVAPFYEQYFGPGTRLTVT.

This clone was detected only a few times. The chain joins TRBV9 to TRBJ2-5; 9 nucleotides align to TRBD2. Germline assignment: CDR1 SGDLS and CDR2 YYNGEE. The CDR3 covers 18 residues. The J segment lost 2 bases and the V segment lost 4 bases, leaving 15 bases of the junction unmatched. The CDR3 sequence is CASSPSPAGTSRQETQYF. Here the CDR3 DNA reads TGTGCCAGCAGCCCATCTCCCGCCGGGACTAGCCGTCAAGAGACCCAGTACTTC.

V gene TRBV28 combines with J gene TRBJ2-2; the D is unclear. Germline CDR1 reads MDHEN; CDR2 reads SYDVKM. V lost 6 bases and J 0 bases, leaving 8 bases between the germline ends. The CDR3 has 14 amino acids. The CDR3 nucleotides read TGTGCCAGCAGCCCTCTAGCGAACACCGGGGAGCTGTTTTTT. Its translation: CASSPLANTGELFF. Looking up the rest from reference TRBV28 and TRBJ2-2 gives the full variable domain: DVKVTQSSRYLVKRTGEKVFLECVQDMDHENMFWYRQDPGLGLRLIYFSYDVKMKEKGDIPEGYSVSREKKERFSLILESASTNQTSMYLCASSPLANTGELFFGEGSRLTVL.

The V gene is TRBV10-3, the J gene TRBJ2-7; TRBD1 agrees at 10 bases. CDR3 size: 15 residues. J gave up 5 bases and V 6 bases, and 10 bases lay outside the gene matches. Per germline, CDR1 ENHRY and CDR2 SYGVKD. The CDR3 sequence: CAISPPWGQGNEQYF. Here the CDR3 DNA reads TGTGCCATCAGCCCCCCATGGGGACAGGGGAACGAGCAGTACTTC.

This clone appeared once. A junction end diverges from the germline sequence, so it may reflect a read error. The chain combines TRBV19 with TRBJ2-1; 14 bases are a match to TRBD2. The germline gives CDR1 LNHDA, CDR2 SQIVND (reference sequence). The CDR3 consists of 14 residues. CDR3 nucleotides: TGTGCCAGTAGTCGTGGACTAGCGGGAGGTGTTCGGGTCTTC. Its translation: CASSRGLAGGVRVF.

The chain links TRBV7-6 to TRBJ2-7; D remains unclear. Trimming removed 4 bases at V and 3 bases at J, with 16 bases between. The CDR3 extends over 15 amino acids. CDR1 and CDR2 (germline): SGHVS, FNYEAQ. The CDR3 DNA reads as TGTGCCAGCAGCTCTCGCGTGGGCCCAATCTACGAGCAGTACTTC. Amino acid sequence: CASSSRVGPIYEQYF.

The rearrangement links TRBV7-9 to TRBJ2-7; D uncertain. The CDR3 has 15 residues. CDR1 and CDR2 (germline): SEHNR, FQNEAQ (reference sequence). V was clipped by 6 bases and J by 3 bases, with 18 bases between them. The CDR3 sequence is CASSSDITFDYEQYF. Written as DNA, the CDR3 is TGTGCCAGCAGTTCCGACATAACTTTTGACTACGAGCAGTACTTC.

This chain links TRBV30 with TRBJ2-1; 11 bases map to TRBD1. The length of the CDR3 is 13 residues. CDR1 is GTSNPN, CDR2 SVGIG, per germline (reference sequence). Unmatched junction bases numbered 5, after V lost 4 bases and J lost 9 bases. CDR3 sequence reads: CAWTWTGGAEQFF. The CDR3, as DNA: TGTGCCTGGACGTGGACAGGGGGCGCTGAGCAGTTCTTC.

The chain joins TRBV7-8 to TRBJ2-7; no clear D. Per germline, CDR1 SGHVS and CDR2 FQNEAQ. The CDR3 sequence is 14 residues long. V gave up 4 bases and J gave up 7 bases, with 17 bases separating them. CDR3 sequence reads: CASSSAGTGREQYF. As DNA, the CDR3 is TGTGCCAGCAGCTCAGCAGGCACCGGACGGGAGCAGTACTTC.

The sample holds a few counts of this clone. In DNA form, the CDR3 reads TGCGCCAGCAGCTTTTCCGGAGAAGGGGAGACCCAGTACTTC. It codes for CASSFSGEGETQYF. V and J are TRBV5-1 and TRBJ2-5, with D hard to call. In germline, CDR1 is SGHRS, CDR2 YFSETQ. The CDR3 consists of 14 residues. V lost 2 bases and J 5 bases, leaving 13 bases between the germline ends.

V and J are TRBV25-1 and TRBJ2-2; D may correspond to TRBD1 or TRBD2 (5 bases each). CDR1 and CDR2 from the germline V gene are MGHDK and SYGVNS. The V gene lost 4 bases and the J gene lost 7 bases, with 13 bases spanning the gap. The CDR3 runs to 14 residues. The CDR3: CASSVGGWGGELFF. CDR3 DNA: TGTGCCAGCAGTGTTGGGGGTTGGGGCGGGGAGCTGTTTTTT.

The chain carries TRBV5-6 and TRBJ2-5; D is unclear. Gene TRBJ2-7 matches the end of the DNA better, so the J call may be wrong. This CDR3 region has 15 residues. CDR1 and CDR2 from the germline V gene are SGHDT and YYEEEE. CDR3 coding DNA: TGTGCCAGCAGCTTGGACGAAGGGCTGAGAAACGAGCAGTACTTC. Protein product: CASSLDEGLRNEQYF.

This clone occurred once. The genes are TRBV5-1 and TRBJ2-1; D uncertain. The CDR3 loop spans 13 amino acids. V lost 0 bases to trimming and J lost 5 bases, with 6 bases between them. The germline V gene encodes CDR1 SGHRS and CDR2 YFSETQ. The CDR3 region is CASSLARNNEQFF. CDR3 bases: TGCGCCAGCAGCTTGGCCAGGAACAATGAGCAGTTCTTC.

The rearrangement joins TRBV4-1 to TRBJ2-5; 7 positions match TRBD1. The DNA matches TRBJ2-7 better at its end, which makes the J call doubtful. This CDR3 comprises 16 residues. Germline CDR1 and CDR2: MGHRA and YSYEKL. DNA of the CDR3: TGCGCCAGCAGCCAAGTGGGTGGGGACAGTTCCTACGAGCAGTACTTC. Amino acid sequence: CASSQVGGDSSYEQYF.

This rearrangement joins TRBV11-2 to TRBJ2-3; D may be TRBD1 (5 bases). The CDR3 consists of 16 residues. Germline CDR1 and CDR2: SGHAT and FQNNGV. V was clipped by 3 bases and J by 5 bases, with 18 bases between them. The CDR3 DNA follows: TGTGCCAGCAGCTTTACAGGCTACGGATTTGGAGATACGCAGTATTTT. This encodes CASSFTGYGFGDTQYF.